The clone carrying this T cell receptor beta chain was picked up one time. This table comes from immunoSEQ multiplex PCR, and its TCRdb copy is limited to in-frame clones, with some not included. The sample records 2 million to 2.5 million clones, 90% to 97% being singletons. The CDR3 has 16 amino acids. V lost 7 bases, J lost 0 bases, and 16 bases lay in between. From germline, CDR1 is SEHNR and CDR2 FQNEAQ (reference sequence). These data belong to a study of shared clonotypes between healthy human individuals. The clonotype was recovered from a man aged 18 to 35 in good health. The specimen sequenced was naive CD4+ T cells sorted from blood. This sample's subset: CD45RA+ positively selected. The chain uses TRBV7-9 and TRBJ2-1; perhaps TRBD2 as D (5 bases). The chain's CDR3 is CASNGFGESSYNEQFF. Here the CDR3 DNA reads TGTGCCAGCAATGGTTTCGGGGAAAGCTCCTACAATGAGCAGTTCTTC.